The present T cell receptor (beta chain) was sequenced within a study of blood T cell repertoires in COVID-19. For the study at large: Specimens from acute and convalescent COVID-19 originated in the United States, Italy and Spain. The analysed material was cDNA or gDNA that came from T cells, B-cell-depleted T cells, or PBMCs.

As originally analysed: Estimated nucleated cell counts came from reference gene primer amplification. Using immunoSEQ multiplex PCR, the repertoire was profiled, and TCRdb retains in-frame clones only, with some absent. The DNA gave D and trimming, while V, J and clone size come from that table. Among 200,000 to 250,000 clones listed, around 84% were seen once. The sequence came from a man aged 25 to 40 with active or convalescent COVID-19. Sequencing was done on a sample of peripheral blood.

The CDR3 DNA reads TGTGCCAGCAGCCCGCGGGTTAGCGGGGATTACTACGAGCAGTACTTC. Protein: CASSPRVSGDYYEQYF. V usage is TRBV7-9 and J usage is TRBJ2-7; 8 bases are shared with TRBD2. The J segment lost 3 bases and the V segment lost 5 bases, leaving 12 bases of the junction unmatched. The CDR3 totals 16 residues. The germline V gene encodes CDR1 SEHNR and CDR2 FQNEAQ (reference sequence).